This paragraph reports one T cell receptor beta chain. RNA transcripts were the template, and TCR beta CDR3 regions were amplified from them. The library came from an HTBI-primed first-round RT-PCR and a second-round multiplex PCR. TCRdb itself ran the multiplex PCR reads through MiXCR, one entry per CDR3 protein. The table records hundreds of thousands of distinct CDR3 sequences, more than 40% of them present only once. Enrollment excluded any patients with other autoimmune diseases, uncontrolled infections, pregnancy or lactation. The diagnosis combined clinical symptoms, thyroxine, TRAb, thyroid ultrasound and orbital computed tomography scans. PBMCs were isolated by Ficoll-Paque density gradient centrifugation, using 7.5 to 10 ml of fresh peripheral blood as the starting material. This specimen comes from a study of Graves' ophthalmopathy and Graves' hyperthyroidism. CDR3 length: 14 residues. The V and J ends lost 5 bases and 11 bases respectively, with 19 bases between them. Germline lookup yields CDR1 SGHTA and CDR2 FQGNSA.

This receptor was taken from an adult man with Graves' ophthalmopathy. The specimen was peripheral blood. The chain employs TRBV7-2 and TRBJ1-5, with D perhaps matching TRBD1 (6 bases). DNA for the CDR3: TGTGCCAGCAGCGGACTAGCGGGAGGGGGGACCCAGCATTTT. It codes for CASSGLAGGGTQHF. Full variable domain (rest looked up from reference TRBV7-2 and TRBJ1-5): GAGVSQSPSNKVTEKGKDVELRCDPISGHTALYWYRQSLGQGLEFLIYFQGNSAPDKSGLPSDRFSAERTGGSVSTLTIQRTQQEDSAVYLCASSGLAGGGTQHFGDGTRLSIL.